This TCR beta chain was observed in a study of T cell responses to AZD1222 COVID-19 vaccine. With regard to this clone: What it binds is unknown.

The table came from immunoSEQ multiplex PCR; TCRdb's copy has only in-frame clones and leaves some out. The sample consists of around 130,000 clones, about 93% of them appearing once. Germline loops: CDR1 KGHSH, CDR2 LQKENI. V lost 5 bases, J lost 2 bases, and 10 bases lay in between. The CDR3 length is 13 residues. Whole-study results and caveats: Mostly white British, mostly female donors; authors suggested clonal diversity may be underestimated.

This specimen consisted of peripheral blood, obtained on day 0 of AZD1222 vaccination. The chain carries TRBV18 and TRBJ2-7; D is uncertain. The origin of this receptor is an adult in good health. The CDR3 sequence: CASSSTSPYEQYF. In DNA form, the CDR3 reads TGTGCCAGCTCATCAACATCCCCCTACGAGCAGTACTTC.